This is a list of T cell receptor beta chains from one sample in a study of PD-L1 blockade in urothelial cancer. The method was immunoSEQ multiplex PCR; TCRdb's version includes in-frame clones alone and lacks a portion of them. The sample lists about 43,000 clones; around 81% were seen once. The specimen comprised PBMCs, sampled around atezolizumab (anti-PD-L1) treatment. The receptors here all came from a man in his sixties with urothelial cancer. CDR3s include the opening cysteine and the closing phenylalanine or tryptophan. Fields, in order: D gene, V gene, clone size, J gene, CDR3 protein, CDR3 DNA. The D gene is left open where the match is weak. The size field is filled for only some rows; it gives once, few, many or a size class.

TRBD1	TRBV18	few	TRBJ2-7	CASSPRQGAYEQYF	TGTGCCAGCTCGCCCCGACAGGGGGCCTACGAGCAGTACTTC
TRBD2	TRBV27	NA	TRBJ2-2	CASSPRLAENTGELFF	TGTGCCAGCAGTCCTCGACTAGCGGAAAACACCGGGGAGCTGTTTTTT
NA	TRBV21-1	NA	TRBJ1-2	CASGPGGTRGYTF	TGTGCCAGCGGTCCGGGGGGGACCCGGGGCTACACCTTC
NA	TRBV4-1	NA	TRBJ1-2	CASSLETGPGGYTF	TGCGCCAGCAGCCTCGAGACAGGCCCGGGCGGCTACACCTTC
NA	TRBV6-6	NA	TRBJ1-2	CASSYPPGREYGYTF	TGTGCCAGCAGTTACCCCCCTGGCAGGGAATATGGCTACACCTTC
TRBD2	TRBV5-1	once	TRBJ2-7	CASSLRGGEGYEQYF	TGCGCCAGCAGCCTCCGTGGGGGGGAGGGCTACGAGCAGTACTTC
TRBD2	TRBV15	NA	TRBJ2-1	CATSRDLGTSADEQFF	TGTGCCACCAGCAGAGATCTGGGGACTAGCGCCGATGAGCAGTTCTTC
TRBD1	TRBV5-6	NA	TRBJ1-2	CASRPGQGNYGYTF	TGTGCCAGCCGACCGGGACAGGGGAATTATGGCTACACCTTC
NA	TRBV7-2	NA	TRBJ1-6	CASSHPGYNSPLHF	TGTGCCAGCAGCCACCCGGGGTATAATTCACCCCTCCACTTT
TRBD1	TRBV5-6	few	TRBJ2-3	CASSRSGTGRVDTQYF	TGTGCCAGCAGCAGGTCCGGGACAGGGAGAGTAGATACGCAGTATTTT
TRBD1	TRBV5-4	few	TRBJ2-3	CASSPRTGGTDTQYF	TGTGCCAGCAGCCCTAGGACAGGAGGCACAGATACGCAGTATTTT
NA	TRBV13	NA	TRBJ1-1	CASTRAGKGAFF	TGTGCCAGCACCAGGGCAGGGAAGGGAGCTTTCTTT
NA	TRBV6-5	NA	TRBJ2-3	CASSYGNRVADTQYF	TGTGCCAGCAGTTACGGAAACAGGGTTGCAGATACGCAGTATTTT
TRBD2	TRBV29-1	NA	TRBJ2-1	CSVSRRLAGDNEQFF	TGCAGCGTTTCGCGACGACTAGCGGGAGACAATGAGCAGTTCTTC
NA	TRBV2	NA	TRBJ1-1	CASRPENTEAFF	TGTGCCAGCAGACCAGAGAACACTGAAGCTTTCTTT
TRBD2	TRBV6-6	NA	TRBJ2-2	CASRLSGRGTGELFF	TGTGCCAGCAGACTTAGCGGGAGGGGCACCGGGGAGCTGTTTTTT
NA	TRBV28	NA	TRBJ2-7	CASIGGANYEQYF	TGTGCCAGCATCGGCGGGGCCAACTACGAGCAGTACTTC
NA	TRBV7-2	NA	TRBJ1-4	CASSFVGGMNEKLFF	TGTGCCAGCAGCTTCGTCGGGGGGATGAATGAAAAACTGTTTTTT
TRBD2	TRBV25-1	once	TRBJ2-1	CASRMTSGSYNEQFF	TGTGCCAGCAGGATGACTAGCGGATCCTACAATGAGCAGTTCTTC
NA	TRBV4-3	NA	TRBJ1-2	CASSQTQGGSGYTF	TGCGCCAGCAGCCAAACGCAGGGAGGGTCCGGCTACACCTTC
NA	TRBV28	NA	TRBJ2-6	CASSFGGFSGANVLTF	TGTGCCAGCAGTTTCGGCGGCTTCTCTGGGGCCAACGTCCTGACTTTC
NA	TRBV5-1	NA	TRBJ2-4	CASSLGGSSAKNIQYF	TGCGCCAGCAGCTTGGGTGGGAGCTCGGCCAAAAACATTCAGTACTTC
TRBD2	TRBV7-2	NA	TRBJ2-2	CASSRSTSGVGGELFF	TGTGCCAGCAGCCGCTCGACTAGCGGGGTGGGCGGGGAGCTGTTTTTT
NA	TRBV6-5	NA	TRBJ1-5	CASSYSQGYPPQHF	TGTGCCAGCAGTTACTCGCAGGGGTACCCGCCCCAGCATTTT
NA	TRBV2	NA	TRBJ2-7	CASSEYRDPYEQYF	TGTGCCAGCAGTGAATACAGGGATCCCTACGAGCAGTACTTC
TRBD1	TRBV28	NA	TRBJ2-7	CASSLRDRGSYEQYF	TGTGCCAGCAGTTTACGGGACAGGGGCTCCTACGAGCAGTACTTC
NA	TRBV9	NA	TRBJ2-3	CASSNSPSADTDTQYF	TGTGCCAGCAGCAATTCCCCTAGCGCCGACACAGATACGCAGTATTTT
NA	TRBV29-1	NA	TRBJ1-2	CSVWENGYTF	TGCAGCGTCTGGGAGAATGGCTACACCTTC
NA	TRBV29-1	NA	TRBJ2-3	CSVVSDRTDTQYF	TGCAGCGTTGTCTCGGACAGAACAGATACGCAGTATTTT
NA	TRBV6-1	NA	TRBJ1-3	CASTEGVHSGNTIYF	TGTGCCAGCACCGAAGGAGTGCACTCTGGAAACACCATATATTTT
NA	TRBV5-1	NA	TRBJ1-1	CASSLGGGGSTEAFF	TGCGCCAGCAGCTTGGGGGGTGGAGGGAGCACTGAAGCTTTCTTT
TRBD2	TRBV5-1	few	TRBJ2-1	CASSLGRTGGTDEQFF	TGCGCCAGCAGCTTGGGTCGGACGGGGGGTACGGATGAGCAGTTCTTC
NA	TRBV11-1	many	TRBJ2-2	CASSETSRQGGPGELFF	TGTGCCAGCAGCGAAACAAGCCGACAGGGAGGCCCCGGGGAGCTGTTTTTT
NA	TRBV28	few	TRBJ1-4	CASRQTGGLGEKLFF	TGTGCCAGCAGACAAACGGGGGGGCTAGGGGAAAAACTGTTTTTT
TRBD1	TRBV19	NA	TRBJ1-2	CASTQSGTAYYGYTF	TGTGCCAGTACCCAATCCGGGACAGCCTACTATGGCTACACCTTC
TRBD1	TRBV5-4	few	TRBJ2-5	CASSLTQGALEETQYF	TGTGCCAGCAGCTTAACCCAGGGGGCGCTGGAGGAGACCCAGTACTTC
NA	TRBV5-1	once	TRBJ2-7	CASSLNSRHEQYF	TGCGCCAGCAGCTTGAACAGCCGTCACGAGCAGTACTTC
NA	TRBV4-3	few	TRBJ2-7	CASSQYMSDRQYF	TGCGCCAGCAGCCAATACATGTCGGACAGGCAGTACTTC
NA	TRBV28	NA	TRBJ1-1	CASSRPGGWTEAFF	TGTGCCAGCAGCCGCCCGGGGGGTTGGACTGAAGCTTTCTTT
NA	TRBV25-1	once	TRBJ2-1	CASSERGSSYNEQFF	TGTGCCAGCAGTGAAAGAGGGAGCTCCTACAATGAGCAGTTCTTC
NA	TRBV7-2	NA	TRBJ2-3	CASSLVRGSNTDTQYF	TGTGCCAGCAGCTTAGTTAGGGGAAGTAACACAGATACGCAGTATTTT
NA	TRBV30	NA	TRBJ2-3	CAWRGGTKTQYF	TGTGCCTGGAGAGGGGGTACTAAGACGCAGTATTTT
NA	TRBV7-2	NA	TRBJ2-2	CASSSVPGVSTGELFF	TGTGCCAGCAGCTCCGTCCCGGGGGTCAGCACCGGGGAGCTGTTTTTT
NA	TRBV5-1	NA	TRBJ2-3	CASSSPPGDTQYF	TGCGCCAGCAGCTCGCCCCCGGGGGATACGCAGTATTTT
TRBD1	TRBV5-1	NA	TRBJ2-5	CASSPGQGWQETQYF	TGCGCCAGCAGCCCGGGACAGGGCTGGCAAGAGACCCAGTACTTC
TRBD1	TRBV14	NA	TRBJ2-4	CASSQAAGTERIQYF	TGTGCCAGCAGCCAAGCCGCCGGGACAGAAAGGATTCAGTACTTC
NA	TRBV28	NA	TRBJ2-7	CASSFGQGPYEQYF	TGTGCCAGCAGTTTCGGGCAGGGTCCCTACGAGCAGTACTTC
NA	TRBV15	NA	TRBJ2-3	CATSARDITDTQYF	TGTGCCACCAGCGCCCGGGACATCACAGATACGCAGTATTTT
TRBD1	TRBV7-8	NA	TRBJ1-6	CASSLRTGGRGNSPLHF	TGTGCCAGCAGCCTAAGGACAGGGGGCCGGGGAAATTCACCCCTCCACTTT
NA	TRBV18	NA	TRBJ1-2	CASSPVEGPRLTSGYTF	TGTGCCAGCTCACCAGTGGAGGGGCCTAGGTTGACAAGTGGCTACACCTTC